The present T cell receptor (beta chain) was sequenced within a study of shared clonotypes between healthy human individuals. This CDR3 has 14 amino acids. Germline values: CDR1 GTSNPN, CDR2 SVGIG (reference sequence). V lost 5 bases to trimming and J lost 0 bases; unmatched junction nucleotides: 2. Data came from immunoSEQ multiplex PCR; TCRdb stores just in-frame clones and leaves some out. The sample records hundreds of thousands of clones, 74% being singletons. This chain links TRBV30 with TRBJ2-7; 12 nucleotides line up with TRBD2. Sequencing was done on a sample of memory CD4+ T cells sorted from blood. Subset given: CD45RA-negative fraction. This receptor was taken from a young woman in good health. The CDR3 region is CAWGLAGLSYEQYF. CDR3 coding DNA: TGTGCCTGGGGACTAGCGGGACTCTCCTACGAGCAGTACTTC. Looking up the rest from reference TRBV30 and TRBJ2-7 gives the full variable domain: SQTIHQWPATLVQPVGSPLSLECTVEGTSNPNLYWYRQAAGRGLQLLFYSVGIGQISSEVPQNLSASRPQDRQFILSSKKLLLSDSGFYLCAWGLAGLSYEQYFGPGTRLTVT.